Listed below are T cell receptor beta chains from one sample, sequenced in a study of cytomegalovirus exposure and HLA in healthy donors. Profiling relied on immunoSEQ multiplex PCR, and the TCRdb table lists in-frame clones only, not all of them. The sample yields more than 300,000 clones, approximately 90% seen once. Source material: PBMCs. These receptors were collected from a woman between 18 and 29 years old in good health and CMV-seronegative. CDR3s include the opening cysteine and the closing phenylalanine or tryptophan. The D gene is left open where the match is weak. The size field is filled for only some rows; it gives once, few, many or a size class.

clone_size: .; d_call: TRBD1; j_call: TRBJ1-1; v_call: TRBV20-1; cdr3_aa: CSARDSTEAFF; cdr3_nt: TGCAGTGCGCGGGACAGCACTGAAGCTTTCTTT
clone_size: .; d_call: .; j_call: TRBJ1-2; v_call: TRBV15; cdr3_aa: CATSRDLAGNGYGYTF; cdr3_nt: TGTGCCACCAGCAGAGATCTCGCAGGGAACGGCTATGGCTACACCTTC
clone_size: .; d_call: .; j_call: TRBJ2-7; v_call: TRBV5-1; cdr3_aa: CASSNPGREVYEQYF; cdr3_nt: TGCGCCAGCAGCAACCCAGGGCGAGAGGTCTACGAGCAGTACTTC
clone_size: .; d_call: .; j_call: TRBJ2-1; v_call: TRBV6-5; cdr3_aa: CASSQTGTPNNEQFF; cdr3_nt: TGTGCCAGCAGTCAGACCGGGACACCGAACAATGAGCAGTTCTTC
clone_size: .; d_call: .; j_call: TRBJ2-6; v_call: TRBV4-3; cdr3_aa: CASSQEEGYSGANVLTF; cdr3_nt: TGCGCCAGCAGCCAAGAGGAGGGGTACTCTGGGGCCAACGTCCTGACTTTC
clone_size: .; d_call: TRBD1; j_call: TRBJ2-1; v_call: TRBV20-1; cdr3_aa: CSADDRGEQFF; cdr3_nt: TGCAGTGCCGACGACAGGGGAGAGCAGTTCTTC
clone_size: .; d_call: TRBD2; j_call: TRBJ2-7; v_call: TRBV10-3; cdr3_aa: CAISDRTSGIYEQYF; cdr3_nt: TGTGCCATCAGTGACCGGACTAGCGGAATATACGAGCAGTACTTC
clone_size: .; d_call: .; j_call: TRBJ2-1; v_call: TRBV28; cdr3_aa: CASSPGAYNEQFF; cdr3_nt: TGTGCCAGCAGTCCGGGGGCCTACAATGAGCAGTTCTTC
clone_size: .; d_call: .; j_call: TRBJ1-2; v_call: TRBV19; cdr3_aa: CASSIGAHDGYTF; cdr3_nt: TGTGCCAGTAGTATAGGGGCCCATGACGGCTACACCTTC
clone_size: few; d_call: .; j_call: TRBJ2-7; v_call: TRBV2; cdr3_aa: CASSEISYEQYF; cdr3_nt: TGTGCCAGCAGCGAGATCTCCTACGAGCAGTACTTC
clone_size: .; d_call: TRBD2; j_call: TRBJ2-3; v_call: TRBV7-9; cdr3_aa: CASSPMALAGVRDTQYF; cdr3_nt: TGTGCCAGCAGCCCAATGGCACTAGCGGGAGTTCGTGATACGCAGTATTTT
clone_size: few; d_call: TRBD1; j_call: TRBJ1-2; v_call: TRBV7-3; cdr3_aa: CASSPGTGDYGYTF; cdr3_nt: TGTGCCAGCAGCCCTGGAACAGGGGACTATGGCTACACCTTC
clone_size: .; d_call: .; j_call: TRBJ2-3; v_call: TRBV28; cdr3_aa: CASSLTGMTQYF; cdr3_nt: TGTGCCAGCAGTTTAACAGGAATGACGCAGTATTTT
clone_size: .; d_call: TRBD2; j_call: TRBJ2-5; v_call: TRBV9; cdr3_aa: CASSVRDGEGRETQYF; cdr3_nt: TGTGCCAGCAGCGTAAGAGACGGGGAGGGGAGAGAGACCCAGTACTTC
clone_size: few; d_call: TRBD1; j_call: TRBJ1-2; v_call: TRBV4-1; cdr3_aa: CASSQEQGPYGYTF; cdr3_nt: TGCGCCAGCAGCCAAGAACAGGGGCCCTATGGCTACACCTTC
clone_size: .; d_call: TRBD1; j_call: TRBJ1-5; v_call: TRBV27; cdr3_aa: CASSLDRGNQPQHF; cdr3_nt: TGTGCCAGCAGTTTAGACAGGGGAAATCAGCCCCAGCATTTT
clone_size: .; d_call: TRBD2; j_call: TRBJ2-2; v_call: TRBV6-4; cdr3_aa: CASSPGGFGELFF; cdr3_nt: TGTGCCAGCAGCCCCGGGGGGTTCGGGGAGCTGTTTTTT
clone_size: .; d_call: .; j_call: TRBJ1-5; v_call: TRBV14; cdr3_aa: CASSHNNQPQHF; cdr3_nt: TGTGCCAGCAGCCACAACAATCAGCCCCAGCATTTT
clone_size: .; d_call: TRBD2; j_call: TRBJ2-1; v_call: TRBV11-2; cdr3_aa: CASSPLAGTNNEQFF; cdr3_nt: TGTGCCAGCAGCCCACTAGCGGGCACTAACAATGAGCAGTTCTTC
clone_size: .; d_call: TRBD1; j_call: TRBJ2-1; v_call: TRBV4-1; cdr3_aa: CASSQGQGVDNEQFF; cdr3_nt: TGCGCCAGCAGCCAGGGACAGGGGGTCGACAATGAGCAGTTCTTC
clone_size: .; d_call: .; j_call: TRBJ2-5; v_call: TRBV18; cdr3_aa: CASSPAQKMETQYF; cdr3_nt: TGTGCCAGCTCCCCCGCACAGAAAATGGAGACCCAGTACTTC
clone_size: .; d_call: TRBD2; j_call: TRBJ2-1; v_call: TRBV5-1; cdr3_aa: CASSLVVGLVSNEQFF; cdr3_nt: TGCGCCAGCAGCTTGGTTGTGGGACTAGTCTCCAATGAGCAGTTCTTC